One TCR beta chain is described in this entry. Its specific antigen is unknown. No base quality information exists; no much larger clone differs at one position. These data come from a study of identical twins listed by TCRdb under 2016. Some background on the complete study: To test whether fetal clonotypes persist, this study deep-sequenced TCR alpha and beta repertoires from monozygotic twins, from unrelated adults of various ages, and from cord blood. To rule out contamination, replicate twin experiments were performed at different times with different library preparation protocols. Paper-wide results and their limitations: The excess sharing between twins in beta out-of-frame sequences was weaker because fewer shared sequences reduced the signal-to-noise ratio. Compared with coincidental sharing between unrelated individuals, out-of-frame TCR alpha sequences shared between twins had an excess of sequences with low generation probability. Out-of-frame TCR alpha sharing in monozygotic twins was systematically underestimated by recombination models, whereas sharing between unrelated individuals was in agreement with the recombination models. Zero-insertion analyses could be partly confounded by invariant T cells such as MAIT and iNKT, although diverse VJ usage argued against such confounding for most clonotypes. Because the same donors could not be followed over many years, conclusions were based on cross-sectional statistical analysis. Fewer insertions were carried by abundant cord blood beta clonotypes, a similar but weaker trend appeared in young adult naive repertoires, and no such trend appeared in memory repertoires.

To prepare the library, 5' RACE was applied. TCRdb lists the instrument as Illumina HiSeq 2000. A universal primer binding site was introduced by template switching, and a unique molecular identifier was present in the final cDNA, enabling accurate counting of TCR cDNA molecules. Specific primers in the conserved constant-segment region were used to synthesize first-strand cDNA for the TCR alpha and beta chains. To control for contamination, each cDNA library was double barcoded with a SMART-Mk sample barcode plus Illumina barcodes. Two successive PCR steps introduced TruSeq adapter sequences along with Illumina sample barcodes. The TCR alpha and beta cDNA libraries were sequenced on the Illumina HiSeq platform using custom primers. In the original analysis: Raw reads were processed with MiGEC to extract unique molecular identifiers, and MiXCR was used to determine CDR3 positions. Recombination models were inferred per individual with the repgenHMM and IGoR tools using an EM algorithm. The tcR package in R was used for shared clonotype analysis, with sharing normalized by the product of cloneset sizes. Out-of-frame nonproductive sequences were analyzed to study raw recombination free of thymic and clonal selection effects. Using fastp at Q25 and MiXCR, TCRdb reprocessed the public reads and kept productive beta chains. Rows merge per CDR3 protein into single entries with the most common DNA and genes. TCRdb assigned the V and J calls; the authors' analysis was not used. Within this sample are more than 400,000 distinct CDR3 sequences, with 13% to 15% of them counted one time only. The ten largest clones take up roughly 0.42% of the sample.

Every donor was a healthy Caucasian. The twin cohort consisted of three pairs of female monozygotic twins, all aged roughly 18 to 29 years. Positive isolation kits from Invitrogen were used to isolate CD4+ and CD8+ T cell populations. From the cysteine up to the phenylalanine, the CDR3 has a length of 14 residues. Left in the record is the CDR3 DNA by itself, 42 bases read in frame from the first base. According to the germline V gene (reference sequence), CDR1 reads DFQATT and CDR2 reads SNEGSKA. At the junction V is shortened by 4 bases and J by 4 bases, with 16 bases in between. The data also belong to a second study, concerning yellow fever vaccine responses in identical twins. As the second paper documents: According to the authors, in identical twins the way T cells responded to vaccination appeared partly convergent and partly personalized. In the study, vaccine-responding T cell clones were precisely tracked in identical twins.

This TCR came from a woman younger than 30 in good health. Input material: CD4+ T cells sorted from blood. The chain employs TRBV20-1 and TRBJ1-1, with the D gene call left open. The CDR3 has the sequence CSAIGAASSTEAFF. DNA sequence: TGCAGTGCTATTGGAGCGGCGTCAAGCACTGAAGCTTTCTTT.